These T cell receptor beta chains were read from a single sample in a study of shared clonotypes between healthy human individuals. This table comes from immunoSEQ multiplex PCR, and its TCRdb copy is limited to in-frame clones, with some not included. The table has millions of clones, 85% to 95% seen once. Sequenced: naive CD4+ T cells from PBMCs. These receptors were taken from a man between 18 and 29 years old in good health. Some clones in this sample may be carry-over from other donors' samples. CDR3s include the opening cysteine and the closing phenylalanine or tryptophan. Fields, in order: J gene, clone size, D gene, V gene, CDR3 protein, CDR3 DNA. The D gene is left open where the match is weak. Only some rows state a clone size, as once, few, many or a class for expanded clones.

>TRBJ1-2|.|.|TRBV5-1
CASAKEVSFYGCTF
TGCGCCAGCGCCAAAGAGGTCAGCTTCTATGGCTGCACCTTC
>TRBJ2-5|.|TRBD2|TRBV7-3
CASSLRAASGRARETQYF
TGTGCCAGCAGCTTAAGGGCGGCTAGCGGGAGGGCCAGGGAGACCCAGTACTTC
>TRBJ2-3|.|TRBD2|TRBV7-2
CASSLQRGSTDTQYF
TGTGCCAGCAGCTTACAGCGGGGGAGCACAGATACGCAGTATTTT
>TRBJ2-2|.|TRBD1|TRBV11-2
CATKATGQGKTGELFF
TGTGCCACCAAAGCCACGGGACAGGGGAAAACCGGGGAGCTGTTTTTT
>TRBJ2-5|.|.|TRBV29-1
CSVENTVKETQYF
TGCAGCGTTGAAAACACAGTAAAAGAGACCCAGTACTTC
>TRBJ1-1|.|.|TRBV6-5
CASSSPGGITEAFF
TGTGCCAGCAGCTCCCCGGGAGGGATCACTGAAGCTTTCTTT
>TRBJ2-2|.|.|TRBV7-9
CASSINPGSTLGTGELFF
TGTGCCAGCAGCATAAATCCGGGTTCTACCCTGGGCACCGGGGAGCTGTTTTTT
>TRBJ2-3|.|TRBD1|TRBV5-1
CASSTQGDADTQYF
TGCGCCAGCAGCACACAGGGGGATGCAGATACGCAGTATTTT
>TRBJ2-1|.|TRBD2|TRBV7-9
CASSVPREMDEQFF
TGTGCCAGCAGCGTGCCGCGGGAGATGGATGAGCAGTTCTTC
>TRBJ2-3|.|.|TRBV5-1
CASSLVQGTDTQYF
TGCGCCAGCAGCTTGGTACAGGGCACAGATACGCAGTATTTT
>TRBJ2-3|.|.|TRBV29-1
CSVERRNVGTDTQYF
TGCAGCGTTGAACGCCGAAATGTAGGCACAGATACGCAGTATTTT
>TRBJ1-5|.|.|TRBV7-9
CASSRRGEGNQPQHF
TGTGCCAGCAGCCGTCGGGGAGAGGGCAATCAGCCCCAGCATTTT
>TRBJ2-3|.|.|TRBV9
CASSVGQGYTDTQYF
TGTGCCAGCAGCGTCGGTCAAGGGTACACAGATACGCAGTATTTT
>TRBJ1-2|once|.|TRBV27
CASRLQGAGYGYTF
TGTGCCAGCAGACTACAAGGGGCCGGCTATGGCTACACCTTC
>TRBJ2-7|.|.|TRBV7-8
CASSSSDSARLQYF
TGTGCCAGCAGCTCCTCGGACAGCGCCCGACTGCAGTACTTC
>TRBJ1-2|.|.|TRBV5-1
CASSSTWTAPTLDGYTF
TGCGCCAGCAGCTCAACCTGGACAGCCCCAACACTAGATGGCTACACCTTC
>TRBJ1-2|few|.|TRBV7-2
CASSQVREGYTF
TGTGCCAGCAGCCAAGTCCGGGAGGGCTACACCTTC
>TRBJ2-1|.|.|TRBV5-1
CASSLRAVEQGAEQFF
TGCGCCAGCAGCTTGAGGGCGGTGGAACAGGGAGCTGAGCAGTTCTTC
>TRBJ1-1|.|.|TRBV28
CASGRPVGGELNTEAFF
TGTGCCAGCGGCCGCCCGGTAGGGGGAGAATTGAACACTGAAGCTTTCTTT
>TRBJ2-3|once|TRBD2|TRBV29-1
CSVAWTSATDTQYF
TGCAGCGTTGCCTGGACTAGCGCAACAGATACGCAGTATTTT
>TRBJ2-1|.|TRBD2|TRBV5-1
CASSWGLTSYNEQFF
TGCGCCAGCAGCTGGGGACTAACCTCTTACAATGAGCAGTTCTTC
>TRBJ2-7|.|.|TRBV6-5
CASSPRGSYEQYF
TGTGCCAGCAGCCCCAGGGGCTCCTACGAGCAGTACTTC
>TRBJ2-2|.|.|TRBV2
CASNSDRPTNTGELFF
TGTGCCAGTAACTCGGACAGACCCACGAACACCGGGGAGCTGTTTTTT
>TRBJ2-1|.|.|TRBV7-3
CASSWGVDNEQFF
TGTGCCAGCAGCTGGGGGGTTGACAATGAGCAGTTCTTC
>TRBJ2-1|.|.|TRBV7-3
CASSLGVRDGNEQFF
TGTGCCAGCAGCTTGGGTGTGCGGGATGGCAATGAGCAGTTCTTC
>TRBJ2-7|.|TRBD1|TRBV18
CASSPLRQGAYEQYF
TGTGCCAGCTCACCTCTGCGACAGGGCGCCTACGAGCAGTACTTC
>TRBJ1-2|.|.|TRBV5-5
CASSLLARAAYGYTF
TGTGCCAGCAGCTTGTTGGCCAGGGCCGCCTATGGCTACACCTTC
>TRBJ1-4|.|.|TRBV28
CASSLGQNEKLFF
TGTGCCAGCAGTTTAGGCCAGAATGAAAAACTGTTTTTT
>TRBJ2-1|.|.|TRBV2
CASTGYYGTLTANEQFF
TGTGCCAGCACCGGATACTATGGGACCCTGACGGCCAATGAGCAGTTCTTC
>TRBJ2-3|.|.|TRBV4-3
CASSQVKLADTQYF
TGCGCCAGCAGCCAAGTAAAGTTAGCAGATACGCAGTATTTT
>TRBJ2-5|.|.|TRBV9
CASSVGVAVYQETQYF
TGTGCCAGCAGCGTAGGGGTAGCGGTGTACCAAGAGACCCAGTACTTC
>TRBJ2-6|.|TRBD2|TRBV18
CASSPLAGGTGANVLTF
TGTGCCAGCTCACCCCTTGCGGGAGGAACTGGGGCCAACGTCCTGACTTTC
>TRBJ2-1|.|TRBD1|TRBV28
CASTSLGTVSYNEQFF
TGTGCCAGCACCTCCTTGGGGACAGTATCCTACAATGAGCAGTTCTTC
>TRBJ2-3|.|.|TRBV5-6
CASSPHQDTQYF
TGTGCCAGCAGCCCACATCAAGATACGCAGTATTTT
>TRBJ2-3|.|.|TRBV19
CASSPWGSRYTDTQYF
TGTGCCAGTAGTCCCTGGGGTAGCAGGTACACAGATACGCAGTATTTT
>TRBJ2-2|once|.|TRBV5-1
CASSLQNTGELFF
TGCGCCAGCAGCTTGCAAAACACCGGGGAGCTGTTTTTT
>TRBJ2-1|.|.|TRBV5-6
CASSLDGGQYYNEQFF
TGTGCCAGCAGCTTGGACGGGGGACAGTACTACAATGAGCAGTTCTTC
>TRBJ2-2|.|.|TRBV18
CASSSQGTGELFF
TGTGCCAGCTCGTCACAGGGTACCGGGGAGCTGTTTTTT
>TRBJ2-5|.|.|TRBV6-1
CASSEPWTVYF
TGTGCCAGCAGTGAACCCTGGACTGTGTACTTC
>TRBJ1-1|.|.|TRBV5-1
CASSFPDPQGTAFF
TGCGCCAGCAGCTTTCCCGATCCCCAGGGTACAGCTTTCTTT
>TRBJ2-7|.|TRBD2|TRBV28
CASSKWGGSYYEQYF
TGTGCCAGCAGCAAATGGGGCGGGAGCTACTACGAGCAGTACTTC
>TRBJ1-4|.|TRBD1|TRBV7-2
CASSSPGQRGGSEKLFF
TGTGCCAGCAGCTCTCCGGGACAGCGGGGAGGGAGTGAAAAACTGTTTTTT
>TRBJ1-5|.|.|TRBV30
CAWARDSNQPQHF
TGTGCCTGGGCCAGGGATAGCAATCAGCCCCAGCATTTT
>TRBJ2-3|.|TRBD2|TRBV9
CASSGSSGRGDTQYF
TGTGCCAGCAGCGGCTCTAGCGGGAGGGGAGATACGCAGTATTTT
>TRBJ2-5|.|TRBD2|TRBV30
CAWSRTSVYQETQYF
TGTGCCTGGAGTAGGACTAGCGTTTACCAAGAGACCCAGTACTTC
>TRBJ2-3|.|TRBD2|TRBV10-3
CAINPGLALGDTQYF
TGTGCCATCAATCCGGGACTAGCGCTAGGAGATACGCAGTATTTT
>TRBJ2-4|.|TRBD1|TRBV19
CASSPGRTTGDIQYF
TGTGCCAGTAGTCCCGGCCGGACCACAGGGGACATTCAGTACTTC
>TRBJ1-2|few|.|TRBV7-9
CALEDGYTF
TGTGCCCTAGAAGATGGCTACACCTTC
>TRBJ1-4|.|.|TRBV5-1
CASSLVEGDEKLFF
TGCGCCAGCAGCTTGGTAGAGGGGGATGAAAAACTGTTTTTT